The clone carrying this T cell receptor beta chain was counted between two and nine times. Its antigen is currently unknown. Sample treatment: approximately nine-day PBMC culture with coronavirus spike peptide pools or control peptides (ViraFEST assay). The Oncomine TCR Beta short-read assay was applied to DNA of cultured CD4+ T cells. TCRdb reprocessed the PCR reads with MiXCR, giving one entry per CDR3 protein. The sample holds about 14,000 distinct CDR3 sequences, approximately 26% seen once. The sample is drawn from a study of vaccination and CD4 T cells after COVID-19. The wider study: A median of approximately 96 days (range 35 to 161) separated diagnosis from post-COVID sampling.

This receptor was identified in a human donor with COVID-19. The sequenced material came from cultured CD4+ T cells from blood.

This CDR3 is CASSLGGKGTEAFF. As DNA, the CDR3 is TGTGCCAGCAGCTTGGGGGGCAAAGGCACTGAAGCTTTCTTT. The chain combines TRBV5-6 with TRBJ1-1, with D possibly TRBD1 on 5 matching bases. Germline CDR1 is SGHDT and CDR2 is YYEEEE. V was clipped by 0 bases and J by 4 bases, with 10 bases between them. This CDR3 comprises 14 residues.